The clone carrying this T cell receptor beta chain was detected a few times. This entry comes from a study of blood T cell repertoires in COVID-19. Across the whole study: The study drew acute and convalescent COVID-19 samples from the United States, Italy and Spain. In each case, the material was cDNA or gDNA derived from T cells, B-cell-depleted T cells, or PBMCs.

Source study methods: Reference gene primer amplification gave estimated nucleated cell counts. The table came from immunoSEQ multiplex PCR; TCRdb's copy has only in-frame clones and leaves some out. The V and J calls and clone size are taken from that table; D and trimming were inferred from the DNA. The sample includes some 350,000 clones, around nine tenths of them seen just once. The source is a human donor in a cohort sampled during active COVID-19. Sequencing was carried out using peripheral blood.

CDR3 coding DNA: TGTGCCAGCAGCCGGGGGACGAGTGGAAACACCATATATTTT. Its protein is CASSRGTSGNTIYF. The chain recombines TRBV7-9 with TRBJ1-3; TRBD1 is a possible D gene (5 bases). Per germline, CDR1 SEHNR and CDR2 FQNEAQ (reference sequence). This CDR3 region has 14 residues. Trimming pared 5 bases from V and 3 bases from J, leaving 11 bases between.